The source of this T cell receptor beta chain is a study of the immune and genomic landscape of osteosarcoma. In the study overall: Patients were 45% to 65% male; 70% to 80% had localized disease. Whole-study findings and limits: Limited clonal expansion was suggested by productive clonality averaging approximately 0.1, maximum around 0.33. Roughly five repertoires, each under 100 clonotypes, were dominated by one hyperexpanded clone. Clonality was higher in immune-hot C3 than cold C1, yet still low.

In the case of this clone: What it recognizes is unknown.

Primary, local recurrence and metastasis osteosarcoma tumors were taken after treatment from poor-prognosis patients. Data came from immunoSEQ multiplex PCR; TCRdb stores just in-frame clones and leaves some out. The table lists about 5,100 clones, over 65% of them singletons, with approximately 6.7% in the top ten. V lost 6 bases, J lost 2 bases, and 6 bases stayed unmatched. This CDR3 comprises 16 residues. The germline gives CDR1 KGHSH, CDR2 LQKENI. The sequencing input was osteosarcoma tumor tissue from the lung. The origin of this receptor is a human donor with osteosarcoma. The chain recombines TRBV18 with TRBJ2-7; 14 nucleotides agree with TRBD2. CDR3 DNA: TGTGCCAGCTCGCATTCGGGACTAGCGGGAGCCTACGAGCAGTACTTC. It translates to CASSHSGLAGAYEQYF.